These 9 T cell receptor beta chains were all obtained from the same sample, sequenced in a study of shared clonotypes between healthy human individuals. TCRdb's table, derived via immunoSEQ multiplex PCR, lists solely in-frame clones and lacks some. The table shows around 1.9 million clones, with more than 85% occurring only once. Positively selected for CCR7, the CD45RO-negative cells used as naive CD8 cells excluded terminally differentiated effector memory CD45RA+ cells. Sequenced material: naive CD8+ T cells from PBMCs. The source of these receptors is a man between 18 and 29 years old in good health. Some clones in this sample may be carry-over from other donors' samples.

This sequence joins TRBV4-1 and TRBJ1-2, with D possibly being TRBD1 (5 bases). With 1 base removed from V and 4 bases from J, the gap between germline ends came to 7 bases. The CDR3 contains 13 residues. In germline, CDR1 is MGHRA, CDR2 YSYEKL. This chain's CDR3 is CASSQVGGYGYTF. The CDR3 DNA is TGCGCCAGCAGCCAAGTGGGGGGCTATGGCTACACCTTC.

The chain has TRBV29-1 and TRBJ2-1; D call uncertain. Germline lookup yields CDR1 SQVTM and CDR2 ANQGSEA. The germline V and J ends were trimmed by 0 bases and 3 bases, with 12 bases remaining between them. The CDR3 has 15 amino acids. DNA for the CDR3: TGCAGCGTTGAAGAAGGGTCCCTCAGCTACAATGAGCAGTTCTTC. Protein: CSVEEGSLSYNEQFF.

This chain uses TRBV7-9 with TRBJ2-3, with 7 bases that match TRBD1. This CDR3 comprises 15 residues. In germline, CDR1 is SEHNR, CDR2 FQNEAQ (reference sequence). The junction had 7 bases not matched to a gene; V was cut back by 5 bases and J by 2 bases. CDR3 DNA: TGTGCCAGCAGCCCCCGGGACAGATCCACAGATACGCAGTATTTT. This sequence encodes CASSPRDRSTDTQYF.

The V and J genes are TRBV11-2 and TRBJ2-1; 7 positions agree with TRBD2. The germline CDR1 and CDR2 sequences are SGHAT and FQNNGV. The CDR3 is made up of 17 amino acids. Trimming at V came to 1 base and at J to 6 bases, leaving 12 bases not matched to a gene. This CDR3 reads CASSLGPGGRVTNEQFF. The CDR3, as DNA: TGTGCCAGCAGCTTAGGTCCGGGCGGGAGAGTAACCAATGAGCAGTTCTTC.

V gene TRBV28 combines with J gene TRBJ2-1; 11 positions match TRBD2. Germline V gene lookup returns CDR1 MDHEN and CDR2 SYDVKM. This CDR3 has 17 amino acids. V dropped 5 bases and J dropped 4; count of bases not matched to a gene: 10. For the CDR3, the DNA is TGTGCCAGCAGTCCTGGGTCTAGCGGGAGGCTATACAATGAGCAGTTCTTC. Encoded protein: CASSPGSSGRLYNEQFF.

A note on this clone: At the DNA level, this CDR3 is encoded by other sequences in the same sample as well. J is TRBJ2-3 and V is TRBV5-1; D gene unclear. CDR1 SGHRS and CDR2 YFSETQ come from the germline V gene. This CDR3 comprises 14 residues. With 0 bases removed from V and 0 bases from J, the gap between germline ends came to 5 bases. DNA of the CDR3: TGCGCCAGCAGCTTGGGTGACAGCACAGATACGCAGTATTTT. Protein product: CASSLGDSTDTQYF.

Remarks on this clone: Other DNA sequences in this specimen translate into the identical CDR3. The genes are TRBV6-4 and TRBJ1-1, with D tentatively TRBD1 (5 bases). The V gene's germline CDR1 is MRHNA and CDR2 SNTAGT. This CDR3 has 15 amino acids. With 3 bases removed from V and 2 bases from J, the gap between germline ends came to 13 bases. CDR3 residues: CASSEFPGRNTEAFF. CDR3 DNA: TGTGCCAGCAGTGAATTTCCGGGACGCAACACTGAAGCTTTCTTT.

This chain uses TRBV5-4 with TRBJ2-7; D is unresolved. Germline-derived CDR1 and CDR2 are SGHNT and YYREEE (reference sequence). The CDR3 sequence is 13 residues long. V lost 4 bases and J 5 bases, leaving 13 bases between the germline ends. The CDR3 nucleotides are TGTGCCAGCAGCCCGGACGCCCGGCACGAGCAGTACTTC. Translation gives CASSPDARHEQYF.

The V gene is TRBV9, the J gene TRBJ1-4, with D possibly being TRBD1 (5 bases). V lost 4 bases to trimming and J lost 2 bases, with 9 bases between them. The V gene's germline CDR1 is SGDLS and CDR2 YYNGEE. CDR3 size: 14 residues. The CDR3 loop is CASSPQGTNEKLFF. The DNA of the CDR3 is TGTGCCAGCAGCCCCCAGGGTACTAATGAAAAACTGTTTTTT.